The next 16 T cell receptor beta chains were all read from a single sample in a study of cytomegalovirus exposure and HLA in healthy donors. Primers included in the PCR were 60 Vbeta and 13 Jbeta primers. Sequencing was performed with immunoSEQ multiplex PCR; in TCRdb, only in-frame clones are kept and a portion is missing. The sample holds roughly 77,000 clones; approximately 78% are singletons and the top ten take 4.5%. Source material: PBMCs. All receptors derive from a man between 40 and 49 years old in good health and CMV-seronegative.

V usage is TRBV18 and J usage is TRBJ2-1; 8 bases are a match to TRBD2. This CDR3 contains 14 residues. Germline-derived CDR1 and CDR2 are KGHSH and LQKENI. Germline trimming cut 3 bases from V and 10 bases from J; bases unmatched to any gene: 8. The CDR3 DNA follows: TGTGCCAGCTCACCCACCCCTAGCGGGCCCGAGCAGTTCTTC. Protein sequence: CASSPTPSGPEQFF. Full variable domain (missing parts from reference TRBV18 and TRBJ2-1): NAGVMQNPRHLVRRRGQEARLRCSPMKGHSHVYWYRQLPEEGLKFMVYLQKENIIDESGMPKERFSAEFPKEGPSILRIQQVVRGDSAAYFCASSPTPSGPEQFFGPGTRLTVL.

Regarding this clone: The sample carries other DNA sequences with the same CDR3. The gene calls are TRBV19 and TRBJ1-1; unclear D gene. The germline V gene encodes CDR1 LNHDA and CDR2 SQIVND (reference sequence). There are 13 residues in the CDR3. V was pared by 3 bases and J by 0 bases, with 5 bases between. CDR3 loop: CASSISVNTEAFF. In nucleotides, the CDR3 is TGTGCCAGTAGTATCTCAGTGAACACTGAAGCTTTCTTT.

The V call is TRBV19, the J call TRBJ2-1; perhaps TRBD2 as D (6 bases). Trimming shortened V by 5 bases and J by 6 bases, and 20 bases separated the two germline ends. This CDR3 has 16 residues. Germline lookup yields CDR1 LNHDA and CDR2 SQIVND (reference sequence). This chain's CDR3 is CASSWLSGRIGNEQFF. The DNA for the CDR3 is TGTGCCAGTAGTTGGTTATCCGGGAGAATAGGCAATGAGCAGTTCTTC.

V usage is TRBV5-8 and J usage is TRBJ1-1, with D possibly matching TRBD1 (6 bases). The CDR3 spans 14 residues. The germline V and J ends were trimmed by 4 bases and 5 bases, with 15 bases remaining between them. CDR1 and CDR2 (germline): SGHTS, YDEGEE. CDR3 DNA sequence: TGTGCCAGCAGCCCTTCCGACAGGAGAACTGAAGCTTTCTTT. It codes for CASSPSDRRTEAFF.

This chain uses TRBV7-8 with TRBJ1-5, with D unresolved. V was cut by 4 bases and J by 0 bases, with 10 bases left in between. Germline V gene data show CDR1 as SGHVS and CDR2 as FQNEAQ. The CDR3 runs to 15 residues. Here the CDR3 DNA reads TGTGCCAGCAGCTGGGCGGGATATAGCAATCAGCCCCAGCATTTT. This sequence encodes CASSWAGYSNQPQHF.

The chain couples TRBV10-1 to TRBJ1-1; D not certain. CDR3 size: 13 residues. Germline V gene sequence: CDR1 WNHNN, CDR2 SYGVQD (reference sequence). Trimming cost V 6 bases and J 3 bases, with 11 bases left between them. CDR3 DNA sequence: TGCGCCAGCAGGCGGGAGATGGACACTGAAGCTTTCTTT. Protein sequence: CASRREMDTEAFF.

The chain is built from TRBV27 and TRBJ1-1; D is undetermined. This CDR3 contains 12 residues. The germline V gene encodes CDR1 MNHEY and CDR2 SMNVEV (reference sequence). The ends were cut back, 5 bases at V and 11 bases at J, with 15 bases in the middle. In DNA form, the CDR3 reads TGTGCCAGCAGTGAGGGATTCGGAGGGGCTTTCTTT. Translated, it gives CASSEGFGGAFF.

This clone is judged medium-sized (0.01 to 0.1%). The V call is TRBV6-4, the J call TRBJ2-2; D perhaps matches TRBD2 (6 bases). The CDR3 extends over 15 amino acids. The germline V and J ends were trimmed by 0 bases and 7 bases, with 12 bases remaining between them. Germline CDR1 reads MRHNA; CDR2 reads SNTAGT. CDR3 nucleotide sequence: TGTGCCAGCAGTGACTCGGCGGGAAGTGGCGGGGAGCTGTTTTTT. This sequence encodes CASSDSAGSGGELFF.

The J gene is TRBJ1-1, the V gene TRBV30; tentatively, D is TRBD1 (5 bases). The CDR3 covers 13 residues. CDR1 is GTSNPN and CDR2 is SVGIG in the germline V gene (reference sequence). The V end lost 7 bases, the J end lost 4 bases, and 16 bases lay between the germline ends. The CDR3 DNA sequence: TGTGCCTCGACGGACCGGAGGGGCACTGAAGCTTTCTTT. Protein product: CASTDRRGTEAFF.

J is TRBJ1-2 and V is TRBV16, with TRBD1 identical over 7 bases. This CDR3 contains 15 residues. Germline V gene data show CDR1 as KGHSY and CDR2 as FQNENV. V was clipped by 4 bases and J by 0 bases; unmatched bases: 5. CDR3 DNA sequence: TGTGCCAGCAGCCGACAGGGAGGAGCTAACTATGGCTACACCTTC. Its translation: CASSRQGGANYGYTF.

The sample holds one count of this clone. V is TRBV19 and J is TRBJ2-3, with a weak D call TRBD1 (5 bases). Trimming took off 6 bases at V and 2 bases at J, with 9 bases between the two ends. The CDR3 sequence is 13 residues long. The germline V gene encodes CDR1 LNHDA and CDR2 SQIVND (reference sequence). The CDR3 DNA reads as TGTGCCAGTAGGTCACAGGACACAGATACGCAGTATTTT. This translates into CASRSQDTDTQYF.

V is TRBV5-1 and J is TRBJ2-7; D perhaps matches TRBD1 (7 bases). The V gene lost 4 bases and the J gene lost 6 bases, with 17 bases spanning the gap. Germline-derived CDR1 and CDR2 are SGHRS and YFSETQ. CDR3 size: 14 residues. The CDR3 region has the DNA TGCGCCAGCAGCCCCCGGGGGACAGTCGTCGAGCAGTACTTC. Translating gives CASSPRGTVVEQYF.

The chain couples TRBV30 to TRBJ2-7; D perhaps matches TRBD1 (6 bases). Trimming shortened V by 0 bases and J by 2 bases, and 14 bases separated the two germline ends. There are 15 residues in the CDR3. The germline gives CDR1 GTSNPN, CDR2 SVGIG (reference sequence). In DNA, the CDR3 is TGTGCCTGGAGTGTCGAGACAGGAGGAACCTACGAGCAGTACTTC. Translation: CAWSVETGGTYEQYF.

This clone was recorded only once. This chain joins TRBV16 and TRBJ2-7, with D maybe TRBD1 (5 bases). Germline V CDR1 and CDR2: KGHSY, FQNENV. V was trimmed by 4 bases and J by 1 base, leaving 11 bases between them. This CDR3 contains 14 residues. The CDR3 loop is CASSRRQSSYEQYF. The CDR3 coding sequence is TGTGCCAGCAGCCGCCGACAGTCTTCCTACGAGCAGTACTTC. The full variable domain, with the rest looked up from reference TRBV16 and TRBJ2-7, is GEEVAQTPKHLVRGEGQKAKLYCAPIKGHSYVFWYQQVLKNEFKFLISFQNENVFDETGMPKERFSAKCLPNSPCSLEIQATKLEDSAVYFCASSRRQSSYEQYFGPGTRLTVT.

In its sample, this clone was seen a few times. The V and J genes are TRBV10-1 and TRBJ2-3; TRBD2 might be the D (5 bases). Germline CDR1 WNHNN, CDR2 SYGVQD (reference sequence). V was shortened by 6 bases and J by 1 base, with 14 bases between the two germline ends. This CDR3 has 15 amino acids. CDR3 region: CASSQTRFRTDTQYF. CDR3 nucleotides: TGCGCCAGCAGCCAAACTAGGTTCCGCACAGATACGCAGTATTTT.

The V gene is TRBV30, the J gene TRBJ2-1; 10 positions match TRBD2. CDR3 length: 17 residues. The germline CDR1 and CDR2 sequences are GTSNPN and SVGIG (reference sequence). V was clipped by 4 bases and J by 7 bases; unmatched bases: 16. The CDR3 region is CAWKRYSGRTFGNEQFF. CDR3 nucleotide sequence: TGTGCCTGGAAAAGATATAGCGGGAGGACCTTCGGTAATGAGCAGTTCTTC.